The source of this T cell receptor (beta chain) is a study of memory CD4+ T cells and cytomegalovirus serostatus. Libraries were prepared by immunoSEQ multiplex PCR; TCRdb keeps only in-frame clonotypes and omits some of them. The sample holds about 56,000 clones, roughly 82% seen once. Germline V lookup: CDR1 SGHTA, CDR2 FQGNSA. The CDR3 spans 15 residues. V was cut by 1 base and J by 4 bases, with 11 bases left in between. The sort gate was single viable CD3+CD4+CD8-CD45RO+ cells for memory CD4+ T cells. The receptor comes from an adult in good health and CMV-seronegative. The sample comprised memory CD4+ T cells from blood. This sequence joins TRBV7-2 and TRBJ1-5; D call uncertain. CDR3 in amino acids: CASSLVHYPNQPQHF. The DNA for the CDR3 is TGTGCCAGCAGCTTAGTGCATTATCCAAATCAGCCCCAGCATTTT.